Below are 11 T cell receptor beta chains sequenced from a single sample in a study of blood T cell repertoires in COVID-19. Some clones are missing from TCRdb's copy, which holds only in-frame ones; the method was immunoSEQ multiplex PCR. The sample records about 190,000 clones, 75% to 90% being singletons. Source material: peripheral blood. Receptors were obtained from a man in his fifties or sixties with acute or convalescent COVID-19.

In this sample, this clone is medium-sized. The chain employs TRBV21-1 and TRBJ2-7; the D call TRBD1 from the table was never checked on the DNA. TRBV21-1 is a pseudogene segment. CDR3 length: 16 residues. The CDR3: CASSPSLADRDYEQYF. CDR3 nucleotides: TGTGCCAGCAGCCCGTCCCTCGCGGACAGAGACTACGAGCAGTACTTC.

This clone occurred a few times. The chain uses TRBV5-1 and TRBJ2-7; D may be TRBD1 (5 bases). V was pared by 5 bases and J by 0 bases, with 12 bases between. CDR1 is SGHRS and CDR2 is YFSETQ in the germline V gene. CDR3 length equals 14 residues. The CDR3 loop is CASRERTLSYEQYF. For the CDR3, the DNA is TGCGCCAGCAGAGAACGGACACTCTCCTACGAGCAGTACTTC.

The rearrangement links TRBV5-5 to TRBJ2-1; 11 bases are shared with TRBD2. The V segment lost 4 bases and the J segment 0 bases; nucleotides outside the gene matches: 6. From germline, CDR1 is SGHKS and CDR2 YYEKEE (reference sequence). This CDR3 region has 17 residues. CDR3 nucleotide sequence: TGTGCCAGCAGCGCCGCTAGCGGGGGGTACTCCTACAATGAGCAGTTCTTC. Translation gives CASSAASGGYSYNEQFF.

J is TRBJ1-1 and V is TRBV29-1; 7 bases are shared with TRBD1. This CDR3 is built from 12 residues. V trimming: 6 bases; J trimming: 3 bases; junction bases outside the gene matches: 4. The V gene's germline CDR1 is SQVTM and CDR2 ANQGSEA. Here the CDR3 reads CSVGTGDTEAFF. The DNA for the CDR3 is TGCAGCGTCGGTACAGGGGACACTGAAGCTTTCTTT.

This clone was recorded a few times. The chain couples TRBV11-1 to TRBJ1-1; D gene ambiguous. Germline CDR1 SGHAT, CDR2 FQDESV (reference sequence). Trimming removed 3 bases from V and 1 base from J, with 12 bases in between. The CDR3 is made up of 15 amino acids. The CDR3 reads CASSFSPPENTEAFF. CDR3 nucleotide sequence: TGTGCCAGCAGCTTCTCCCCGCCAGAGAACACTGAAGCTTTCTTT.

This clone was seen only a few times. The chain employs TRBV5-1 and TRBJ2-1; TRBD1 might be the D (5 bases). The CDR3 has 14 residues. The V end was cut by 0 bases, the J end by 6 bases, with 10 bases between. Germline assignment: CDR1 SGHRS and CDR2 YFSETQ. The CDR3: CASSLEGVGNEQFF. CDR3 DNA: TGCGCCAGCAGCTTGGAAGGGGTAGGCAATGAGCAGTTCTTC.

The chain couples TRBV27 to TRBJ2-7; 13 bases match TRBD2. The germline CDR1 and CDR2 sequences are MNHEY and SMNVEV (reference sequence). The CDR3 has 14 residues. V was clipped by 5 bases and J by 3 bases; unmatched bases: 1. The DNA of the CDR3 is TGTGCCAGCAGTGGGACTAGCGGGAACTACGAGCAGTACTTC. It codes for CASSGTSGNYEQYF.

The chain combines TRBV6-5 with TRBJ2-7; 8 nucleotides agree with TRBD1. CDR3 size: 14 residues. V lost 6 bases to trimming and J lost 3 bases; unmatched junction nucleotides: 7. Germline assignment: CDR1 MNHEY and CDR2 SVGAGI. The CDR3 DNA reads as TGTGCCAGCAGGCGGGACAGGAGTTACTACGAGCAGTACTTC. This gives the protein CASRRDRSYYEQYF.

V usage is TRBV12-5 and J usage is TRBJ1-1; no clear D gene. Trimming shortened V by 0 bases and J by 4 bases, and 15 bases separated the two germline ends. CDR1 LGHNT and CDR2 FRNRAP come from the germline V gene. This CDR3 comprises 16 residues. The DNA of the CDR3 is TGTGCTAGTGGTTTGGTACAAGGGAGGCGGAGCACTGAAGCTTTCTTT. Translated: CASGLVQGRRSTEAFF.

The rearrangement uses TRBV19 and TRBJ2-1, with D perhaps TRBD2 (5 bases). Germline V lookup: CDR1 LNHDA, CDR2 SQIVND (reference sequence). V lost 3 bases and J lost 4, with 10 bases in between. The CDR3 totals 14 residues. CDR3 region: CASSMGPGYNEQFF. CDR3 nucleotide sequence: TGTGCCAGTAGTATGGGCCCGGGGTACAATGAGCAGTTCTTC.

This chain connects TRBV4-2 to TRBJ2-1; TRBD2 agrees at 7 bases. This CDR3 contains 15 residues. CDR1 LGHNA and CDR2 YNFKEQ come from the germline V gene. J gave up 7 bases and V 0 bases, and 6 bases lay outside the gene matches. The CDR3 DNA sequence: TGTGCCAGCAGCCAAGATTTGACTAGCCGGAATGAGCAGTTCTTC. Translation: CASSQDLTSRNEQFF.